The 16 T cell receptor beta chains below all came from one sample that was sequenced in a study of T cell repertoires in cytomegalovirus infection. TCRdb re-called the reads with MiXCR, one entry per CDR3 protein. The profile shows over 50,000 distinct CDR3 sequences, 20% to 25% of them singletons. Antigen specificity for these receptors is unknown. Sequenced material: CD8+ T cells from cultured PBMCs, taken from culture after CMV antigen stimulation. The receptor set was obtained from a human donor in good health (CMV status not recorded). Some clones in this sample may be carry-over from other donors' samples.

In its sample, this clonotype was seen a few times. Here the CDR3 reads CASSPSAGSSYEQYF. CDR3 coding DNA: TGTGCCAGCAGCCCTTCCGCCGGGAGCTCCTACGAGCAGTACTTC. The gene calls are TRBV7-3 and TRBJ2-7; D may be TRBD2 (6 bases). This CDR3 spans 15 amino acids. V lost 5 bases and J lost 0, with 14 bases in between. Germline lookup yields CDR1 SGHTA and CDR2 FQGTGA.

The chain joins TRBV4-1 to TRBJ1-5, with 7 bases identical to TRBD1. The CDR3 is 16 amino acids. J lost 5 bases, V lost 0 bases, and 7 bases had no gene match. CDR1 and CDR2 (germline): MGHRA, YSYEKL. This CDR3 is CASSQESPQGHQPQHF. The CDR3 nucleotides are TGCGCCAGCAGCCAAGAGTCACCACAGGGGCATCAGCCCCAGCATTTT.

In this sample, this clonotype turned up a few times. This chain joins TRBV7-9 and TRBJ1-6; D uncertain. Looked up from germline, CDR1 is SEHNR and CDR2 is FQNEAQ (reference sequence). This CDR3 has 12 amino acids. V shed 1 base and J shed 12 bases, with 7 bases lying between them. The CDR3 loop is CASSLGMKPLHF. The CDR3 nucleotides read TGTGCCAGCAGCTTAGGCATGAAACCCCTCCACTTT.

This clonotype was counted only a few times. V is TRBV4-3 and J is TRBJ2-1; D may be TRBD1 (5 bases). Trimming shortened V by 0 bases and J by 6 bases, and 12 bases separated the two germline ends. The V gene's germline CDR1 is LGHNA and CDR2 YSLEER. The CDR3 spans 15 residues. Written as DNA, the CDR3 is TGCGCCAGCAGCCAAGACGTTCCGGACACCAATGAGCAGTTCTTC. It translates to CASSQDVPDTNEQFF.

The chain combines TRBV6-2 or TRBV6-3 with TRBJ1-1; tentatively, D is TRBD1 (6 bases). The CDR3 extends over 14 amino acids. The V gene's germline CDR1 is MNHEY and CDR2 SVGEGT. V lost 6 bases, J lost 4 bases, and 15 bases lay in between. DNA for the CDR3: TGTGCCAGCAGCCCCTTGTCCAGGGGCACTGAAGCTTTCTTT. Translating it yields CASSPLSRGTEAFF.

The chain has TRBV4-3 and TRBJ2-7, with D unresolved. The CDR3 loop spans 13 amino acids. V was trimmed by 2 bases and J by 1 base, leaving 6 bases between them. From germline, CDR1 is LGHNA and CDR2 YSLEER. The CDR3: CASSQLVSYEQYF. In nucleotides, the CDR3 is TGCGCCAGCAGCCAACTAGTATCCTACGAGCAGTACTTC.

The chain has TRBV7-6 and TRBJ1-5; 8 nucleotides line up with TRBD1. CDR3 length: 15 residues. The V segment lost 5 bases and the J segment 7 bases; nucleotides outside the gene matches: 10. The germline CDR1 and CDR2 sequences are SGHVS and FNYEAQ. CDR3 coding DNA: TGTGCCAGCAGCCGACACCACAGGGGGGACCAGCCCCAGCATTTT. It yields the protein CASSRHHRGDQPQHF.

This chain links TRBV7-2 with TRBJ2-5; no clear D. V gave up 0 bases and J gave up 5 bases, with 4 bases separating them. The CDR3 consists of 12 residues. The V gene's germline CDR1 is SGHTA and CDR2 FQGNSA. CDR3 nucleotides: TGTGCCAGCAGCTTAGCTTTGGAGACCCAGTACTTC. Translating gives CASSLALETQYF.

This clonotype was seen a handful of times. The J gene is TRBJ2-7, the V gene TRBV7-8; D call uncertain. Germline V gene sequence: CDR1 SGHVS, CDR2 FQNEAQ. V lost 4 bases and J 4 bases, leaving 17 bases between the germline ends. The length of the CDR3 is 15 residues. CDR3 nucleotide sequence: TGTGCCAGCAGCTCCCGCCTGACGGTAGGGTACGAGCAGTACTTC. Translated: CASSSRLTVGYEQYF.

This clonotype occurred a few times. The chain is built from TRBV7-9 and TRBJ2-2, with a weak D call TRBD1 (6 bases). Germline V gene lookup returns CDR1 SEHNR and CDR2 FQNEAQ (reference sequence). The CDR3 runs to 16 residues. Between the trimmed V and J ends, which lost 6 bases and 2 bases, there was a span of 16 bases. The CDR3 DNA sequence: TGTGCCAGCAGGGTAGCCATGACAGGCAACACCGGGGAGCTGTTTTTT. This encodes CASRVAMTGNTGELFF.

This CDR3 is CASSDLGAVNQPQHF. Written as DNA, the CDR3 is TGTGCCAGCAGTGACTTAGGGGCGGTTAATCAGCCCCAGCATTTT. The V gene is TRBV6-1, the J gene TRBJ1-5, with D possibly being TRBD1 (5 bases). Germline V gene data show CDR1 as MNHNS and CDR2 as SASEGT. Deletions cut 3 bases from V and 4 bases from J, with 13 bases between. This CDR3 is 15 amino acids long.

This clonotype was counted between two and nine times. The gene calls are TRBV12-3 or TRBV12-4 and TRBJ1-5, with no clear D. Trimming stripped 4 bases from V and 8 bases from J, with 12 bases between. This CDR3 is 13 amino acids long. The CDR3 nucleotides read TGTGCCAGCAGTTCTTCTCTTGCGGAGCCCCAGCATTTT. Residues: CASSSSLAEPQHF.

This clonotype was seen a handful of times. The chain employs TRBV5-6 and TRBJ1-1; a possible D gene is TRBD1 (5 bases). Germline V gene sequence: CDR1 SGHDT, CDR2 YYEEEE. This CDR3 spans 14 amino acids. V lost 4 bases and J lost 3, with 13 bases in between. This chain's CDR3 is CASSHPAGHTEAFF. As DNA, the CDR3 is TGTGCCAGCAGCCACCCGGCAGGGCACACTGAAGCTTTCTTT.

This rearrangement joins TRBV11-2 to TRBJ2-7, with 9 bases aligning to TRBD1. Germline V gene lookup returns CDR1 SGHAT and CDR2 FQNNGV. The CDR3 extends over 17 amino acids. V trimming: 5 bases; J trimming: 4 bases; junction bases outside the gene matches: 15. The CDR3 spells CASSQPSGTGIIYEQYF. The CDR3 DNA reads TGTGCCAGCAGCCAGCCCTCCGGGACAGGGATAATATACGAGCAGTACTTC.

The J gene is TRBJ1-5, the V gene TRBV19, with D possibly matching TRBD1 (5 bases). This CDR3 comprises 14 residues. V lost 6 bases, J lost 5 bases, and 14 bases lay in between. Germline V gene data show CDR1 as LNHDA and CDR2 as SQIVND (reference sequence). The CDR3 nucleotides read TGTGCCAGTAGGGATACAGGTCTTCATCAGCCCCAGCATTTT. Its protein product is CASRDTGLHQPQHF.

Many counts were recorded for this clonotype. This chain uses TRBV5-1 with TRBJ1-1; TRBD1 might be the D (6 bases). The ends were cut back, 4 bases at V and 4 bases at J, with 11 bases in the middle. The germline V gene has CDR1 SGHRS and CDR2 YFSETQ. This CDR3 contains 13 residues. DNA for the CDR3: TGCGCCAGCAGCCCCACAGGGATCACTGAAGCTTTCTTT. This translates into CASSPTGITEAFF.